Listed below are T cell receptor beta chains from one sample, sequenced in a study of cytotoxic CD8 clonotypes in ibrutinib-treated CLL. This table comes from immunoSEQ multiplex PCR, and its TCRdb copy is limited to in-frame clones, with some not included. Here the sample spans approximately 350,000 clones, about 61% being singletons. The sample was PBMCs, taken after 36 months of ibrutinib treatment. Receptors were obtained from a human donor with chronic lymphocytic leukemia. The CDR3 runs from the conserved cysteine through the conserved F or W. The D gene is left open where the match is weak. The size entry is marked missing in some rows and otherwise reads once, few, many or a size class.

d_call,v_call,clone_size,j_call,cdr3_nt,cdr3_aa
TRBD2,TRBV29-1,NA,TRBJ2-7,TGCAGCGTTCGAGGGCGGGGGAGGGCCGAGCAGTACTTC,CSVRGRGRAEQYF
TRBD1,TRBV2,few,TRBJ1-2,TGTGCCAGCAGTCTAACCCCCGGGACAGGAATTATCTATGGCTACACCTTC,CASSLTPGTGIIYGYTF
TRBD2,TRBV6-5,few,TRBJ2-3,TGTGCCAGCAGTTCGCTTCGGGGGGGGACAGATACGCAGTATTTT,CASSSLRGGTDTQYF
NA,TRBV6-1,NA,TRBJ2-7,TGTGCCAGCAGGCCGGTAGAGGGGAACTACGAGCAGTACTTC,CASRPVEGNYEQYF
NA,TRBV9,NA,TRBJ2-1,TGTGCCAGCAGCGTCCGACCGCAGGGAACAGGCTACAATGAGCAGTTCTTC,CASSVRPQGTGYNEQFF
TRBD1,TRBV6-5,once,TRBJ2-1,TGTGCCAGCAGGAGACAGGGAAAAGGTAGTGAGCAGTTCTTC,CASRRQGKGSEQFF
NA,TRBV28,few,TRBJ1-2,TGTGCCAGCGAGGGGGAGTATGGCTACACCTTC,CASEGEYGYTF
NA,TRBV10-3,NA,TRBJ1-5,TGTGCCCACGGGGCAGAAGAGAATCAGCCCCAGCATTTT,CAHGAEENQPQHF
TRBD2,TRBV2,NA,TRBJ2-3,TGTGCCAGCAGTGATTGGCGGGGGGCCTCTCGTCGCACAGATACGCAGTATTTT,CASSDWRGASRRTDTQYF
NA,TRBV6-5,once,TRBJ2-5,TGTGCCAGCAGCAGGGGTGCGCAAGAGACCCAGTACTTC,CASSRGAQETQYF
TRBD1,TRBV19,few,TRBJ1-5,TGTGCCAGTAGTATTAACCCAACAGGGGTGGGCAATCAGCCCCAGCATTTT,CASSINPTGVGNQPQHF
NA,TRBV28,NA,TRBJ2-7,TGTGCCAGCAGTTTCCGGGACCCAAAGGGGGAGCAGTACTTC,CASSFRDPKGEQYF
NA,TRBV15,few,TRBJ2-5,TGTGCCACCAGCAGAGCTTCGCCAGGACGGAGGGAGACCCAGTACTTC,CATSRASPGRRETQYF
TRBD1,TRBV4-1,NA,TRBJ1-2,TGCGCCAGCAGAACTCCGGGACAGGGAGTCGCTAACTATGGCTACACCTTC,CASRTPGQGVANYGYTF
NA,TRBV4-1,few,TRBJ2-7,TGCGCCAGCAGCCTCACCGGCTACGAGCAGTACTTC,CASSLTGYEQYF
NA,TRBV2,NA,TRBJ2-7,TGTGCCAGCAAATTTTCACTTTACGAGCAGTACTTC,CASKFSLYEQYF
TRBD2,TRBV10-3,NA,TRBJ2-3,TGTGCCATCAGGGGACTAGCGGGAGATCGGAGCACAGATACGCAGTATTTT,CAIRGLAGDRSTDTQYF
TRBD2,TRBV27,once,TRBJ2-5,TGTGCCAGCGGACTAGCGGGAGGGCGGGAGACCCAGTACTTC,CASGLAGGRETQYF
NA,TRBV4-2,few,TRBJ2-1,TGTGCCAGCAGCCCATGGACAGGGCTCGCGGGGGGCCACAATGAGCAGTTCTTC,CASSPWTGLAGGHNEQFF
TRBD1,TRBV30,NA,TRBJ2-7,TGTGCCTGGCCATCGGACAGGGTGTACAACGAGCAGTACTTC,CAWPSDRVYNEQYF
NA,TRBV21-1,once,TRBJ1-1,TGTGCCAGCAGCAAAGCTCGTGGGACAGGGGATCTTAAACCGAAGAACACTGAAGCTTTCTTT,CASSKARGTGDLKPKNTEAFF
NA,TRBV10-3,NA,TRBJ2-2,TGTGCCATCAGTGAGTCAGGCGGAGGGCCCAACGGGGAGCTGTTTTTT,CAISESGGGPNGELFF
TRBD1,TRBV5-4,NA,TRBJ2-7,TGTGCCAGCAGCTCGACAGGGACGGATTACGAGCAGTACTTC,CASSSTGTDYEQYF
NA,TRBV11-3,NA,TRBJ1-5,TGTGCCAGCAGCCATACACGACGACAGGCGAGCAATCAGCCCCAGCATTTT,CASSHTRRQASNQPQHF
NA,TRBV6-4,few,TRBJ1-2,TGTGCCAGCAGTGACTCGTTTGGGGGCTTAGGCGGCTACACCTTC,CASSDSFGGLGGYTF
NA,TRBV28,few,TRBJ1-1,TGTGCCAGCAGTTTATTGTCCTGGACTGAAGCTTTCTTT,CASSLLSWTEAFF
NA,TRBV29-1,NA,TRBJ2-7,TGCAGCGTTGCTGGGACAACCTACGAGCAGTACTTC,CSVAGTTYEQYF
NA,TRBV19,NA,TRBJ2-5,TGTGCCAGTAGCCGATCAATTGCGGGAGAGACCCAGTACTTC,CASSRSIAGETQYF
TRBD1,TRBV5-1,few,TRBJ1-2,TGCGCCAGCAGCTTCCGGGACAGGGATGGCTACACCTTC,CASSFRDRDGYTF
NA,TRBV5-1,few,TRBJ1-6,TGCGCCAGCAGCTTGTGGGCCGAAGTTAATTCACCCCTCCACTTT,CASSLWAEVNSPLHF
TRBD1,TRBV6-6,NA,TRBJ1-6,TGTGCCAGCAGACAGACAGGGCCCAATTCACCCCTCCACTTT,CASRQTGPNSPLHF
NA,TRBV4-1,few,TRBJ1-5,TGCGCCAGCAGCCAACTCCCAGGGACCAATCAGCCCCAGCATTTT,CASSQLPGTNQPQHF
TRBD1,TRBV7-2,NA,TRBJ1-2,TGTGCCAGCAGCTTCCCGGGCAGGGGGCGCGGCTATGGCTACACCTTC,CASSFPGRGRGYGYTF
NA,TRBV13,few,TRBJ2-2,TGTGCCAGCAGCTTTTCGGCTGGCCTCTCCCCCAGCGGGGAGCTGTTTTTT,CASSFSAGLSPSGELFF
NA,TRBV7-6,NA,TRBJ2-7,TGTGCCAGCAGCCTCGCGGTGTCCTACGAGCAGTACTTC,CASSLAVSYEQYF
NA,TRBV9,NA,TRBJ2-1,TGTGCCAGCAGCGTAGTAGAGGGAGGGGGGACCTACAATGAGCAGTTCTTC,CASSVVEGGGTYNEQFF
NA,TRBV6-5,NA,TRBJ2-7,TGTGCCAGCAGTTTGGCCGCAGGGATCGGCGAGCAGTACTTC,CASSLAAGIGEQYF
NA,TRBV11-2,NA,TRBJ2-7,TGTGCCAGCAGCTTAGAGGCGGGCAGCCACTACGAGCAGTACTTC,CASSLEAGSHYEQYF
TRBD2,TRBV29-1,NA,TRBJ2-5,TGCAGCGGGCAGCGGGGGCAAGAGACCCAGTACTTC,CSGQRGQETQYF
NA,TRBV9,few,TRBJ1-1,TGTGCCAGCAGCTCTCGAACCAACACTGAAGCTTTCTTT,CASSSRTNTEAFF
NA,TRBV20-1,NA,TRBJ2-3,TGCAGTGCTGGGGAGACTAGAGGGCAGTATTTT,CSAGETRGQYF
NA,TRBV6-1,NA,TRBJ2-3,TGTGCCAGCAGTCGTTCGGCCACAGATACGCAGTATTTT,CASSRSATDTQYF
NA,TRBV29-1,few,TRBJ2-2,TGCAGCGTTGAACCGGAGAACACCGGGGAGCTGTTTTTT,CSVEPENTGELFF
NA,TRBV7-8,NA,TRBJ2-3,TGTGCCAGCAGCGGCACCTTGGGGCGATGGGATACGCAGTATTTT,CASSGTLGRWDTQYF
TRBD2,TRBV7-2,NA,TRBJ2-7,TGTGCCAGCAGCCATGGACTAGCGGGAGTCTACGAGCAGTACTTC,CASSHGLAGVYEQYF